What follows is one TCR beta chain and its context. What it binds is not known. This specimen belongs to a study of blood T cells in healthy people across ages. Broader study findings: Diversity was higher, and naive CD4+ cells more numerous, in long-lived donors than in aged donors.

Staff drew approximately 9.1 milliliters of peripheral blood from each donor. PCR was performed a second time for about 6 to 12 cycles using a sample-barcoded 5' primer and a J-beta primer mix. TCRdb itself ran the 5' RACE reads through MiXCR, one entry per CDR3 protein. The sample carries hundreds of thousands of distinct CDR3 sequences, around 50% recorded once. V lost 3 bases, J lost 7 bases, and 12 bases lay in between. The CDR3 contains 12 residues. The germline gives CDR1 DFQATT, CDR2 SNEGSKA (reference sequence). The rearrangement uses TRBV20-1 and TRBJ1-2; D is unresolved. Source material: blood. The TCR originated in an elderly man in good health. The CDR3 DNA sequence: TGCAGTGCTAGCCCTTTTCTTCGTGGCTACACCTTC. This codes for CSASPFLRGYTF.